Listed here is a single TCR beta chain. The data stem from a study of blood T cell repertoires in COVID-19. Measured with immunoSEQ multiplex PCR; TCRdb has only the in-frame clones, and not every one. This sample yields under 300,000 clones, of which 84% are seen a single time; about 4% belongs to the top ten. The receptor was isolated from a man aged 50-59 years with acute or convalescent COVID-19. Sequencing was carried out using peripheral blood.

The CDR3 protein is CASSLKGQLQETQYF. DNA of the CDR3: TGTGCCAGCAGCTTAAAAGGACAGCTTCAAGAGACCCAGTACTTC. The chain couples TRBV7-3 to TRBJ2-5; TRBD1 might be the D (6 bases). This CDR3 has 15 amino acids. V dropped 1 base and J dropped 2 bases, with 11 bases sitting between them. Germline V CDR1 and CDR2: SGHTA, FQGTGA.